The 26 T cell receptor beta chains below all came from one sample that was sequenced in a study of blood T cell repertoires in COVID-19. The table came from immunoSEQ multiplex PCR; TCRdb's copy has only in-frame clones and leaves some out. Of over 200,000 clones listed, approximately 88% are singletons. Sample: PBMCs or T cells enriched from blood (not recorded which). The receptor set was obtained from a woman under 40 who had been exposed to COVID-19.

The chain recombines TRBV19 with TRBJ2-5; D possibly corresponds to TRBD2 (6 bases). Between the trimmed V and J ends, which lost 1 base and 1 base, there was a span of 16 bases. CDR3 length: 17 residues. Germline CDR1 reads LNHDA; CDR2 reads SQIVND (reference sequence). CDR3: CASSIVPPSAGQETQYF. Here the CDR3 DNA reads TGTGCCAGTAGTATAGTCCCCCCTAGCGCAGGCCAAGAGACCCAGTACTTC.

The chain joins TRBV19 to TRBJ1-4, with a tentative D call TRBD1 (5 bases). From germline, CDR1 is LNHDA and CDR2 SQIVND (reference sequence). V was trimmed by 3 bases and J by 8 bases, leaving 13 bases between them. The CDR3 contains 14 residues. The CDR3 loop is CASSIREVEEKLFF. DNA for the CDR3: TGTGCCAGTAGTATCAGGGAAGTTGAGGAAAAACTGTTTTTT.

As DNA, the CDR3 is TGTGCCATCAGTGAGCCCGGGGGGGGTGAAGCTTTCTTT. Its translation is CAISEPGGGEAFF. The rearrangement joins TRBV10-3 to TRBJ1-1, with D possibly TRBD1 on 5 matching bases. The germline V and J ends were trimmed by 2 bases and 7 bases, with 11 bases remaining between them. Germline V gene lookup returns CDR1 ENHRY and CDR2 SYGVKD. CDR3 length: 13 residues.

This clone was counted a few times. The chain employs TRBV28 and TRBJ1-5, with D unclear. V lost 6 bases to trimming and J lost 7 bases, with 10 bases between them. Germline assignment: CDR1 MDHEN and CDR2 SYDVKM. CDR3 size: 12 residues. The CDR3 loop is CASSPSWQPQHF. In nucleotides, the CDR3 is TGTGCCAGCAGCCCGAGCTGGCAGCCCCAGCATTTT.

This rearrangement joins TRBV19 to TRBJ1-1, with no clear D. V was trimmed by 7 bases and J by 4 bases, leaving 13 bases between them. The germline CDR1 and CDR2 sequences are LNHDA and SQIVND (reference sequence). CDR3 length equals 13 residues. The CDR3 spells CASNYRLGTEAFF. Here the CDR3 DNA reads TGTGCCAGTAACTATAGGCTGGGCACTGAAGCTTTCTTT.

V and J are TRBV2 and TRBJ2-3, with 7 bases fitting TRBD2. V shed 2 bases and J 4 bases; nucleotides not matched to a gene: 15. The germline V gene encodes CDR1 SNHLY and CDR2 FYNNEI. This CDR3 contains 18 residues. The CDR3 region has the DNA TGTGCCAGCAGTGAAAGGTCAGGAACTAGCGCCGCCCCAGATACGCAGTATTTT. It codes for CASSERSGTSAAPDTQYF.

CDR3 region: CASSYRQGSQPQHF. The CDR3 DNA follows: TGTGCCAGCAGCTATAGACAGGGGAGTCAGCCCCAGCATTTT. V usage is TRBV6-5 and J usage is TRBJ1-5; 8 bases agree with TRBD1. V trimming: 6 bases; J trimming: 6 bases; junction bases outside the gene matches: 7. The CDR3 is 14 amino acids. The germline gives CDR1 MNHEY, CDR2 SVGAGI.

The chain's CDR3 is CASNPGHSYEQYF. CDR3 DNA sequence: TGTGCCAGCAACCCGGGACACTCCTACGAGCAGTACTTC. This chain links TRBV6-5 with TRBJ2-7, with D possibly matching TRBD1 (6 bases). Trimming took off 7 bases at V and 0 bases at J, with 10 bases between the two ends. This CDR3 has 13 residues. Looked up from germline, CDR1 is MNHEY and CDR2 is SVGAGI.

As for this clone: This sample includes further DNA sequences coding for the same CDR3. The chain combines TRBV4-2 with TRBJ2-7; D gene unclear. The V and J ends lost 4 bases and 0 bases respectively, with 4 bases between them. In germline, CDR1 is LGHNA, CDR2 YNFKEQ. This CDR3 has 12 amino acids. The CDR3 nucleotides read TGTGCCAGCAGCCCTAGCTCCTACGAGCAGTACTTC. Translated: CASSPSSYEQYF.

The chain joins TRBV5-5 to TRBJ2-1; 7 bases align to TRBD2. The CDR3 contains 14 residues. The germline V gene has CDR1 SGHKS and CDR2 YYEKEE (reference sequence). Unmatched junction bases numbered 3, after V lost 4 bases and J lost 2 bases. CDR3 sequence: CASSPGLTYNEQFF. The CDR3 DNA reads TGTGCCAGCAGCCCGGGACTAACCTACAATGAGCAGTTCTTC.

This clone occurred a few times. CDR3 DNA sequence: TGCGCCAGCAGTGAGGAGAGGACACTCACTGAAGCTTTCTTT. Amino acids: CASSEERTLTEAFF. The V gene is TRBV10-2, the J gene TRBJ1-1; D possibly corresponds to TRBD1 (5 bases). The CDR3 sequence is 14 residues long. Germline V gene sequence: CDR1 WSHSY, CDR2 SAAADI. V was pared by 2 bases and J by 4 bases, with 11 bases between.

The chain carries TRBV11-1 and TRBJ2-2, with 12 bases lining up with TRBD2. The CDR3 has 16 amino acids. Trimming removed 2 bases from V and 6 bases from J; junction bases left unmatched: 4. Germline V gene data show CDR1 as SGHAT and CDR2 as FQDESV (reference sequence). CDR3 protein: CASSLTTSGRPGELFF. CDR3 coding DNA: TGTGCCAGCAGCTTAACGACTAGCGGGAGACCCGGGGAGCTGTTTTTT.

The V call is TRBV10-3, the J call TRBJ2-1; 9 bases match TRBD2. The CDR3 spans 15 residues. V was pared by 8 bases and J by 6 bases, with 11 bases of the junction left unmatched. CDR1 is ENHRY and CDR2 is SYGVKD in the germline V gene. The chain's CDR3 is CAIQTGLAQINEQFF. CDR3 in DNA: TGTGCCATCCAAACGGGACTAGCCCAGATCAATGAGCAGTTCTTC.

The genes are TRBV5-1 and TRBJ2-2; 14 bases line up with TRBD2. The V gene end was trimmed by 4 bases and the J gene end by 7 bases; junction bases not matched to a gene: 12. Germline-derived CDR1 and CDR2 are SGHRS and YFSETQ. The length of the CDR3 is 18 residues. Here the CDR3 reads CASSTIPGLAGVGGELFF. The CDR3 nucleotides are TGCGCCAGCAGCACCATCCCGGGACTAGCGGGAGTTGGCGGGGAGCTGTTTTTT.

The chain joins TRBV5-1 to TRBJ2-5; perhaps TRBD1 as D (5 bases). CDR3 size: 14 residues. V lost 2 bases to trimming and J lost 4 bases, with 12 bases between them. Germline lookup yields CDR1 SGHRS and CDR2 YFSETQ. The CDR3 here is CASSFANQGETQYF. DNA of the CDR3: TGCGCCAGCAGCTTCGCTAACCAGGGAGAGACCCAGTACTTC. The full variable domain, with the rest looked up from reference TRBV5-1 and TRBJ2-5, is KAGVTQTPRYLIKTRGQQVTLSCSPISGHRSVSWYQQTPGQGLQFLFEYFSETQRNKGNFPGRFSGRQFSNSRSEMNVSTLELGDSALYLCASSFANQGETQYFGPGTRLLVL.

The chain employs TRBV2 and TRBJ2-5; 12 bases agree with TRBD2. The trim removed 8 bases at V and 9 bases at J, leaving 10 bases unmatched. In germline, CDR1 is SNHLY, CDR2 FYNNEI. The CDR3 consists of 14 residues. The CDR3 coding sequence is TGTGCCAGCCACCTACTAGCGGGAGGTAGGGCCCAGTACTTC. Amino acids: CASHLLAGGRAQYF.

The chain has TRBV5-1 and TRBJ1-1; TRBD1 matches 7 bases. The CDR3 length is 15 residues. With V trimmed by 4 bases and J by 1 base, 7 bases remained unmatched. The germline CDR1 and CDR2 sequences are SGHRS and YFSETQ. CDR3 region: CASSPMRGQNTEAFF. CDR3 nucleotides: TGCGCCAGCAGCCCGATGAGGGGGCAGAACACTGAAGCTTTCTTT.

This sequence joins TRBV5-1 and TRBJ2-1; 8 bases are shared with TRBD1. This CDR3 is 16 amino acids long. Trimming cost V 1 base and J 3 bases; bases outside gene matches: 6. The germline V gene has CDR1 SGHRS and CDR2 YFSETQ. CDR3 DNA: TGCGCCAGCAGCTTGAAAACCGGGACAGGCTACAATGAGCAGTTCTTC. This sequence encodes CASSLKTGTGYNEQFF.

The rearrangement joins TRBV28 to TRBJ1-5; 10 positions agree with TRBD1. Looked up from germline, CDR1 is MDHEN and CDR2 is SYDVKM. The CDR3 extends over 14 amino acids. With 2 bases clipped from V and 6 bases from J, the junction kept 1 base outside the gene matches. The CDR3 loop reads CASSLRQGAQPQHF. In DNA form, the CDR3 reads TGTGCCAGCAGTTTAAGACAGGGGGCTCAGCCCCAGCATTTT.

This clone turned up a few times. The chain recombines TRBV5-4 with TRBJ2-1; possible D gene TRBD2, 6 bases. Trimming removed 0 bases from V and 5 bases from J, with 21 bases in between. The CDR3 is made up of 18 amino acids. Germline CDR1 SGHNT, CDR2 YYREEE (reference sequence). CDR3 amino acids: CASSLAASRDWQDNEQFF. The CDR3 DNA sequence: TGTGCCAGCAGCTTGGCCGCAAGCCGGGACTGGCAAGACAATGAGCAGTTCTTC.

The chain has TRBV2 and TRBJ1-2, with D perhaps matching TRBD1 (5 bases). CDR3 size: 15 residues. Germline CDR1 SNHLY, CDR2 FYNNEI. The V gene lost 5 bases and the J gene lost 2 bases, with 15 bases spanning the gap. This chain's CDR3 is CASSRDSYLNYGYTF. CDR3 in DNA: TGTGCCAGCAGTCGAGACAGCTACCTCAACTATGGCTACACCTTC.

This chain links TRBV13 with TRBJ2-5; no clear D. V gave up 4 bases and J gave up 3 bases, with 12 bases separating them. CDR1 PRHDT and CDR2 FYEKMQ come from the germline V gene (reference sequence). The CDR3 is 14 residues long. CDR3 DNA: TGTGCCAGCAGCTCCCTCCAGCGTAAAGAGACCCAGTACTTC. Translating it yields CASSSLQRKETQYF.

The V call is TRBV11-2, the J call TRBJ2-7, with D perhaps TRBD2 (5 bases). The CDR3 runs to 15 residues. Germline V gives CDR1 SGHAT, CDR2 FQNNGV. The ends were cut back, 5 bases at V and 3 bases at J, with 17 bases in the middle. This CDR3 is CASSVSLEQRYEQYF. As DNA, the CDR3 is TGTGCCAGCAGCGTCTCACTAGAACAGCGCTACGAGCAGTACTTC. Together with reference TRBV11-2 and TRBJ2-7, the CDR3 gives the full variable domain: EAGVAQSPRYKIIEKRQSVAFWCNPISGHATLYWYQQILGQGPKLLIQFQNNGVVDDSQLPKDRFSAERLKGVDSTLKIQPAKLEDSAVYLCASSVSLEQRYEQYFGPGTRLTVT.

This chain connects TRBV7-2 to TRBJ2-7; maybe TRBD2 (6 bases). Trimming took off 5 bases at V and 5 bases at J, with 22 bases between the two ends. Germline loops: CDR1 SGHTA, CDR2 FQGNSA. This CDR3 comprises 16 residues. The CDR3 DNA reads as TGTGCCAGCAGCATTATGATCCGGGTGCTAGCGAACGAGCAGTACTTC. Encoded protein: CASSIMIRVLANEQYF. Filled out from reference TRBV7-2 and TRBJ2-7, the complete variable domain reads GAGVSQSPSNKVTEKGKDVELRCDPISGHTALYWYRQSLGQGLEFLIYFQGNSAPDKSGLPSDRFSAERTGGSVSTLTIQRTQQEDSAVYLCASSIMIRVLANEQYFGPGTRLTVT.

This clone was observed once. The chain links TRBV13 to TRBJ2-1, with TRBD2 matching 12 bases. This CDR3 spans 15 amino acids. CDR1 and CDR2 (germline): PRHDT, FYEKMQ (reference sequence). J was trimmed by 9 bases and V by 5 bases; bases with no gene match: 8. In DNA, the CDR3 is TGTGCCAGCAGCCCCGGACTAGCGGGATTCGGTGAGCAGTTCTTC. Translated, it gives CASSPGLAGFGEQFF.

CDR3 in amino acids: CSVDRLGGTGSPYGYTF. The CDR3 DNA sequence: TGCAGCGTTGACCGACTTGGGGGGACAGGGAGCCCCTATGGCTACACCTTC. The chain uses TRBV29-1 and TRBJ1-2, with 9 positions matching TRBD1. CDR3 length: 17 amino acids. Per the germline V gene, CDR1 is SQVTM and CDR2 is ANQGSEA. Trimming at V came to 3 bases and at J to 4 bases, leaving 15 bases not matched to a gene. The full variable domain, with the rest looked up from reference TRBV29-1 and TRBJ1-2, is SAVISQKPSRDICQRGTSLTIQCQVDSQVTMMFWYRQQPGQSLTLIATANQGSEATYESGFVIDKFPISRPNLTFSTLTVSNMSPEDSSIYLCSVDRLGGTGSPYGYTFGSGTRLTVV.